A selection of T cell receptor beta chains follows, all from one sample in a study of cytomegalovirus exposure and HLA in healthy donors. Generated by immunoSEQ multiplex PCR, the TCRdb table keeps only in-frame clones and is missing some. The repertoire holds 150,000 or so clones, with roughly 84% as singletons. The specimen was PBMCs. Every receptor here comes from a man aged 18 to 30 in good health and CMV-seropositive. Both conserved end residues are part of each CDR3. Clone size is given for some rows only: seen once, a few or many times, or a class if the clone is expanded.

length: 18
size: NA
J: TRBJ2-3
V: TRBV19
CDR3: CASTIGSGGAGVPDTQYF

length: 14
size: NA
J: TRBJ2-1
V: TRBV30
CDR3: CAWRSGGAINEQFF

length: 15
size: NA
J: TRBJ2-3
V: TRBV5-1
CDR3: CASSWEKAGGRAQYF

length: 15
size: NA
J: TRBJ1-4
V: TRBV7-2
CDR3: CASSLGPGQVEKLFF

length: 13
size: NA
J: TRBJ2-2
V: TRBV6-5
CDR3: CASSYSRSGELFF

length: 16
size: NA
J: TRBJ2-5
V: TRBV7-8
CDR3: CASSLGGAGGKETQYF

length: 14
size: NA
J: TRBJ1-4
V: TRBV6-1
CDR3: CASSVQGSGEKLFF

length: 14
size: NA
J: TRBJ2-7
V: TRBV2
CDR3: CASNLAPHRSPRYF

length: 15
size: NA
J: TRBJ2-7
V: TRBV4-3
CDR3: CASSQDPTASYEQYF

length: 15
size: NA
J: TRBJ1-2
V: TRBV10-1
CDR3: CASRLDRGSNYGYTF

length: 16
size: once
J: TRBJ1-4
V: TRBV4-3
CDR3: CASSQVRETTNEKLFF

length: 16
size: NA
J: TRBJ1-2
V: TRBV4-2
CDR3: CASSQDHQALGGGYTF

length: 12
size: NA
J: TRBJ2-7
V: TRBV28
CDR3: CASSLGLYEQYF

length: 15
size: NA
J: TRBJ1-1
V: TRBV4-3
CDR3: CASSQAVGGGTEAFF

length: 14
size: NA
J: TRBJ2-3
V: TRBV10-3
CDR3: CAISEPVSTDTQYF

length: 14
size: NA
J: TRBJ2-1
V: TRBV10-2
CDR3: CASSDQLAGDEQFF

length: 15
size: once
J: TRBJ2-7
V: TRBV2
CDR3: CASSEEAGISYEQYF

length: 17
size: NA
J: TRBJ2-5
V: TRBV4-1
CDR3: CASSQGLAGAKQETQYF

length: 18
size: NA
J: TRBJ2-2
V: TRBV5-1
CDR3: CASSFDTMGGTSTGELFF

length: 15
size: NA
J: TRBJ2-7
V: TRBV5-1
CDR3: CASSYDSYTTYEQYF

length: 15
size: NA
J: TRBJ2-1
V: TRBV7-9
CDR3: CASSLKPNVGGEQFF

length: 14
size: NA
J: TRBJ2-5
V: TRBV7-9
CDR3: CASSTHTYQETQYF

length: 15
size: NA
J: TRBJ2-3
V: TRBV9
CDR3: CASSGVGGATDTQYF

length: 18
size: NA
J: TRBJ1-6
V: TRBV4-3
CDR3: CASSQDSAGSSYNSPLHF

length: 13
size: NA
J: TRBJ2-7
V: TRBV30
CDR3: CAWSGDRRHEQYF

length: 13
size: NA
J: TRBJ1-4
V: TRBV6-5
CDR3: CASSRGTFEKLFF

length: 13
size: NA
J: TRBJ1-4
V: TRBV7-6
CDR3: CASSFSLNEKLFF

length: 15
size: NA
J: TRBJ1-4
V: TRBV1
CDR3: CTSSPPGQGDEKLFF

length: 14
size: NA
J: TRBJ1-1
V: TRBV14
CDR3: CASSQTTGYTEAFF

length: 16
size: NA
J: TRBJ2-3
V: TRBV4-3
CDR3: CASSQQPGGGGNTQYF

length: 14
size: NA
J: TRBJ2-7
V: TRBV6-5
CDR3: CASSYGTSGYEQYF

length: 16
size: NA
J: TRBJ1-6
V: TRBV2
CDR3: CASRFTGFQDNSPLHF

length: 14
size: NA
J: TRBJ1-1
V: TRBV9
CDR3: CASSSRQGATEAFF

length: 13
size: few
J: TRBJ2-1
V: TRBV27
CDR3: CASSLSHLLEQFF